This is a list of T cell receptor beta chains from one sample in a study of cytomegalovirus exposure and HLA in healthy donors. TCRdb's table, derived via immunoSEQ multiplex PCR, lists solely in-frame clones and lacks some. The data show 150,000 or so clones, about 80% seen once. Sequencing was done on a sample of PBMCs. These receptor sequences come from a woman in her thirties or forties in good health and CMV-seronegative. Each CDR3 is given with its conserved first and last residue. The order of the fields is CDR3 length, clone size, D gene, J gene, V gene, CDR3 protein, CDR3 DNA. D genes are given only for firm matches. Clone size is shown for a subset of rows, as once, few, many or a class of expanded clone.

>19|NA|NA|TRBJ2-2|TRBV11-3
CASSTSWGGRKTNTGELFF
TGTGCCAGCAGCACCTCCTGGGGAGGAAGGAAAACGAACACCGGGGAGCTGTTTTTT
>15|NA|TRBD1|TRBJ1-2|TRBV9
CASSGGQGGSSGYTF
TGTGCCAGCAGCGGCGGCCAGGGGGGCTCCTCTGGCTACACCTTC
>14|NA|TRBD2|TRBJ2-7|TRBV11-2
CASSSGGVSYEQYF
TGTGCCAGCAGCTCGGGGGGGGTATCCTACGAGCAGTACTTC
>13|NA|TRBD1|TRBJ1-1|TRBV10-3
CAITGTGGTEAFF
TGTGCCATCACCGGTACAGGGGGGACTGAAGCTTTCTTT
>12|NA|NA|TRBJ2-3|TRBV5-6
CASSSLADTQYF
TGTGCCAGCAGCTCACTCGCAGATACGCAGTATTTT
>15|few|NA|TRBJ1-1|TRBV11-3
CASSLTQGRGTEAFF
TGTGCCAGCAGCCTAACCCAGGGGAGGGGCACTGAAGCTTTCTTT
>17|once|TRBD1|TRBJ1-2|TRBV10-2
CASMGGWAGGEGYGYTF
TGCGCCAGCATGGGGGGCTGGGCAGGGGGCGAGGGCTATGGCTACACCTTC
>15|NA|TRBD2|TRBJ2-5|TRBV5-1
CASSLGTSGQETQYF
TGCGCCAGCAGCTTGGGGACTAGCGGTCAAGAGACCCAGTACTTC
>15|NA|TRBD1|TRBJ2-5|TRBV11-3
CASSFIRDSQETQYF
TGTGCCAGCAGCTTCATCCGGGACAGTCAAGAGACCCAGTACTTC
>16|NA|TRBD1|TRBJ2-7|TRBV4-1
CASSPRPGTVTYEQYF
TGCGCCAGCAGCCCTCGCCCCGGGACAGTAACCTACGAGCAGTACTTC
>14|NA|TRBD1|TRBJ2-1|TRBV14
CASSPRQGYNEQFF
TGTGCCAGCAGCCCGCGACAGGGCTACAATGAGCAGTTCTTC
>16|NA|NA|TRBJ2-1|TRBV27
CASSLSTSSSYNEQFF
TGTGCCAGCAGTTTATCTACGTCTAGCTCCTACAATGAGCAGTTCTTC
>13|few|TRBD1|TRBJ2-7|TRBV11-3
CASSPDEGAEQYF
TGTGCCAGCAGCCCTGACGAGGGGGCCGAGCAGTACTTC
>17|NA|TRBD2|TRBJ2-5|TRBV5-4
CASSLGKFGTSRETQYF
TGTGCCAGCAGCTTGGGAAAGTTCGGGACTAGCCGCGAGACCCAGTACTTC
>15|once|TRBD1|TRBJ1-4|TRBV2
CASSGAQGTNEKLFF
TGTGCCAGCTCTGGGGCACAGGGGACTAATGAAAAACTGTTTTTT
>15|NA|NA|TRBJ1-4|TRBV9
CASSVSGHTDEKLFF
TGTGCCAGCAGCGTATCCGGACACACGGATGAAAAACTGTTTTTT
>14|NA|TRBD2|TRBJ2-2|TRBV6-5
CAAREQTNTGELFF
TGTGCTGCGCGGGAGCAAACGAACACCGGGGAGCTGTTTTTT
>15|few|TRBD1|TRBJ2-3|TRBV10-3
CAITSGTGAADTQYF
TGTGCCATCACCTCCGGGACAGGGGCTGCAGATACGCAGTATTTT
>14|NA|NA|TRBJ2-7|TRBV28
CASSLLAGYDEQYF
TGTGCCAGCAGTTTATTGGCAGGGTACGACGAGCAGTACTTC
>16|NA|TRBD2|TRBJ2-4|TRBV19
CAAGGGSIETKNIQYF
TGTGCCGCAGGTGGCGGGAGTATCGAGACCAAAAACATTCAGTACTTC
>13|NA|TRBD1|TRBJ2-7|TRBV10-3
CAMNRDRWDEQYF
TGTGCCATGAACCGGGACAGGTGGGACGAGCAGTACTTC
>15|NA|NA|TRBJ1-1|TRBV13
CASSPWGEGDTEAFF
TGTGCCAGCAGTCCCTGGGGGGAAGGGGACACTGAAGCTTTCTTT
>13|few|NA|TRBJ2-7|TRBV6-1
CASWEQGEHEQYF
TGTGCCAGCTGGGAACAGGGAGAACACGAGCAGTACTTC
>15|few|NA|TRBJ2-5|TRBV7-9
CASSLRETMGETQYF
TGTGCCAGCAGCTTGAGGGAAACAATGGGAGAGACCCAGTACTTC
>15|NA|TRBD2|TRBJ2-3|TRBV19
CASSIASGNADTQYF
TGTGCCAGTAGTATCGCTAGCGGGAACGCAGATACGCAGTATTTT
>15|NA|NA|TRBJ2-3|TRBV15
CATSRTEASTDTQYF
TGTGCCACCAGCAGGACAGAAGCTAGCACAGATACGCAGTATTTT
>19|NA|TRBD1|TRBJ1-1|TRBV28
CASSLGPGQAKSFGAEAFF
TGTGCCAGCAGTTTAGGTCCGGGACAGGCCAAATCTTTTGGGGCTGAAGCTTTCTTT
>15|NA|TRBD1|TRBJ1-3|TRBV5-1
CASSLQGVSGNTIYF
TGCGCCAGCAGCTTACAGGGGGTATCTGGAAACACCATATATTTT
>14|NA|NA|TRBJ2-7|TRBV5-1
CASSLDTVAGEQYF
TGCGCCAGCAGCTTGGACACGGTGGCGGGCGAGCAGTACTTC
>14|NA|NA|TRBJ1-3|TRBV29-1
CSVEDYREGNTIYF
TGCAGCGTTGAAGACTACAGGGAGGGAAACACCATATATTTT
>14|few|TRBD1|TRBJ1-5|TRBV5-1
CASSSGQGIEPQHF
TGCGCCAGCAGTAGTGGACAGGGAATTGAGCCCCAGCATTTT
>11|once|NA|TRBJ2-1|TRBV29-1
CSTKGGSEQFF
TGCAGCACCAAGGGGGGGTCTGAGCAGTTCTTC
>14|NA|NA|TRBJ2-5|TRBV5-1
CASSPADRQETQYF
TGCGCCAGCAGCCCGGCGGACAGACAAGAGACCCAGTACTTC
>16|NA|TRBD1|TRBJ1-2|TRBV7-9
CASSLEGRDRGDGYTF
TGTGCCAGCAGCTTAGAAGGACGGGACAGGGGTGATGGCTACACCTTC
>15|NA|NA|TRBJ2-5|TRBV7-2
CASSLSLLGGETQYF
TGTGCCAGCAGCTTAAGTCTGCTGGGCGGGGAGACCCAGTACTTC
>15|NA|NA|TRBJ2-6|TRBV19
CASLKRGPGANVLTF
TGTGCCAGTTTGAAAAGGGGCCCTGGGGCCAACGTCCTGACTTTC
>13|NA|NA|TRBJ1-2|TRBV19
CASSNQGGYGYTF
TGTGCCAGTAGTAACCAGGGAGGCTATGGCTACACCTTC
>14|NA|NA|TRBJ2-7|TRBV5-4
CASSLGASPYEQYF
TGTGCCAGCAGCTTGGGAGCGTCCCCCTACGAGCAGTACTTC
>14|NA|NA|TRBJ2-5|TRBV7-2
CASSPSGRGETQYF
TGTGCCAGCAGCCCCTCGGGCCGGGGAGAGACCCAGTACTTC
>17|NA|NA|TRBJ2-3|TRBV6-1
CASSEPGRGSRGATQYF
TGTGCCAGCAGTGAACCGGGACGGGGTAGCCGGGGGGCTACGCAGTATTTT
>20|few|NA|TRBJ2-6|TRBV21-1
CASSKRLLGQGIRGANVLTF
TGTGCCAGCAGCAAAAGGCTCCTGGGACAGGGGATTCGCGGGGCCAACGTCCTGACTTTC